The present T cell receptor (beta chain) was sequenced within a study of T cell responses to AZD1222 COVID-19 vaccine. Study findings and constraints: No day 14 peak samples; only post-peak repertoires were characterized.

As to this clone: The antigen is unknown.

The V end lost 4 bases, the J end lost 1 base, and 10 bases lay between the germline ends. This CDR3 has 13 amino acids. CDR1 and CDR2 from the germline V gene are SQVTM and ANQGSEA. Repertoires were generated with immunoSEQ multiplex PCR, while TCRdb's copy carries only in-frame clones and drops some. The sample consists of 85,000 to 120,000 clones, roughly 83% of them appearing once. This chain links TRBV29-1 with TRBJ2-5; unclear D gene. This receptor was taken from an adult in good health. The sequenced sample was peripheral blood, obtained on day 0 of AZD1222 vaccination. The CDR3 spells CSVGLGSQETQYF. Here the CDR3 DNA reads TGCAGCGTTGGGCTGGGGTCCCAAGAGACCCAGTACTTC.